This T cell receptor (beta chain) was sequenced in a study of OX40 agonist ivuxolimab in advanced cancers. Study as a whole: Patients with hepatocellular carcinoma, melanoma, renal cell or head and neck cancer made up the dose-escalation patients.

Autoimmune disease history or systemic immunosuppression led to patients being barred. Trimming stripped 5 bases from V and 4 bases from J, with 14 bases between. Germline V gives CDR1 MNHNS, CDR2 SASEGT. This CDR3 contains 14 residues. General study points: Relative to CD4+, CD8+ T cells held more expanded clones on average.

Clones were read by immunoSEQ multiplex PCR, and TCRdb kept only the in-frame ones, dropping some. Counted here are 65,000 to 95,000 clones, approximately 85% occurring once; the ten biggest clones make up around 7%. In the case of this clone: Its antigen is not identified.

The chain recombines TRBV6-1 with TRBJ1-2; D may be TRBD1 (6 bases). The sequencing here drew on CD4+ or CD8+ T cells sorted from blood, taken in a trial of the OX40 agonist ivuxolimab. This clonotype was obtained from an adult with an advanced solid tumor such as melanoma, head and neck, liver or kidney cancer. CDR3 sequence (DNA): TGTGCCAGCAGTAGAAGACAGGATATCTATGGCTACACCTTC. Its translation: CASSRRQDIYGYTF.